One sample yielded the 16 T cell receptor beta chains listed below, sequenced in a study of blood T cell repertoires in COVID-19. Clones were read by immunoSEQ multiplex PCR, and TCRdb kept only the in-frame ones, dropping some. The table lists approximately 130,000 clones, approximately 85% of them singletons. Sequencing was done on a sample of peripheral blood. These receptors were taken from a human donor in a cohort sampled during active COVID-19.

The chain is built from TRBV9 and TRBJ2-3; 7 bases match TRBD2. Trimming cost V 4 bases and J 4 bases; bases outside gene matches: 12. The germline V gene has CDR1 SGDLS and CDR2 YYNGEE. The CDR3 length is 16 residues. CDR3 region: CASSTSLASPPDTQYF. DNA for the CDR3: TGTGCCAGCAGCACCTCACTAGCGTCCCCCCCAGATACGCAGTATTTT.

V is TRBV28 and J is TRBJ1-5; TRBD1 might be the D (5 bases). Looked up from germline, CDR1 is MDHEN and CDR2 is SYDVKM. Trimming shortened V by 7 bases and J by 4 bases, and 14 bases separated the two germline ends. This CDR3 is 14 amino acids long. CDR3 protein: CASNPNRRNQPQHF. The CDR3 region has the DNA TGTGCCAGCAACCCCAACAGGAGAAATCAGCCCCAGCATTTT.

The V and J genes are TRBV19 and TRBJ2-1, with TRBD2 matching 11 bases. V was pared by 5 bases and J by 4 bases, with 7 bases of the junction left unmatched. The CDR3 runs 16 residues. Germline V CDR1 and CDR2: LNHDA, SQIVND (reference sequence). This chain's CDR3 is CASSSRLAGRYNEQFF. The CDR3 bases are TGTGCCAGTAGTTCCCGACTAGCGGGACGATACAATGAGCAGTTCTTC. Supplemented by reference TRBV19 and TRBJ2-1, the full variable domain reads DGGITQSPKYLFRKEGQNVTLSCEQNLNHDAMYWYRQDPGQGLRLIYYSQIVNDFQKGDIAEGYSVSREKKESFPLTVTSAQKNPTAFYLCASSSRLAGRYNEQFFGPGTRLTVL.

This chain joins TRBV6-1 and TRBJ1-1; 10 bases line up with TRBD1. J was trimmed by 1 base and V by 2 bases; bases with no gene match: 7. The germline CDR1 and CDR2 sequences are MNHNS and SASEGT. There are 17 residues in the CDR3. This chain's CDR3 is CASSERWTGGQNTEAFF. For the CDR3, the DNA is TGTGCCAGCAGTGAACGATGGACAGGGGGACAGAACACTGAAGCTTTCTTT.

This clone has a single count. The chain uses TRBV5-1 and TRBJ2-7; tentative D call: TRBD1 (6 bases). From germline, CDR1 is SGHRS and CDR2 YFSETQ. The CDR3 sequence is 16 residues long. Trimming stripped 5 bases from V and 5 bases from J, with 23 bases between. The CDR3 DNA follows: TGCGCCAGCAGGTTAGCGTGGCAGGGGTCCGTCCACGAGCAGTACTTC. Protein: CASRLAWQGSVHEQYF.

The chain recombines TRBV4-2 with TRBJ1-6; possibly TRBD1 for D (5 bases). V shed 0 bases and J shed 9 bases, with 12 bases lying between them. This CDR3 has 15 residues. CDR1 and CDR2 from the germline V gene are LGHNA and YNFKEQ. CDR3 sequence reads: CASSQDRQGSSPLHF. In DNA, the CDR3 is TGTGCCAGCAGCCAAGATCGCCAGGGCAGTTCACCCCTCCACTTT.

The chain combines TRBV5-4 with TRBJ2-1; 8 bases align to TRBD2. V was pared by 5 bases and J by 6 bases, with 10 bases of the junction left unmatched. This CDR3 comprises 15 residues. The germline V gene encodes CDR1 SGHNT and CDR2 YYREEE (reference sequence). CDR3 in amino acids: CASRNEVAGFNEQFF. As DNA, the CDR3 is TGTGCCAGCAGGAACGAGGTAGCGGGGTTCAATGAGCAGTTCTTC.

The CDR3 DNA reads TGCGCCAGCAGCTCCGGGACTAGCGGGGGGCAAGAGACCCAGTACTTC. Protein sequence: CASSSGTSGGQETQYF. V usage is TRBV5-1 and J usage is TRBJ2-5; 15 nucleotides align to TRBD2. V trimming: 3 bases; J trimming: 2 bases; junction bases outside the gene matches: 2. The CDR3 consists of 16 residues. Germline loops: CDR1 SGHRS, CDR2 YFSETQ.

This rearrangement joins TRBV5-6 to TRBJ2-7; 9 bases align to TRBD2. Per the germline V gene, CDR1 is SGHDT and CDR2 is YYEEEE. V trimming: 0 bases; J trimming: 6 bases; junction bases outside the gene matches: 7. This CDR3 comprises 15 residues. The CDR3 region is CASSLVAGGQPEQYF. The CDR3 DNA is TGTGCCAGCAGCTTGGTGGCGGGGGGGCAGCCCGAGCAGTACTTC.

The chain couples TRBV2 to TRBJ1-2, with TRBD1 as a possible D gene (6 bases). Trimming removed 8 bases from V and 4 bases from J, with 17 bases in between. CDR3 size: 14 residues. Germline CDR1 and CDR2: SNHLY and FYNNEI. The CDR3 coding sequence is TGTGCCAGCGGGTCCACACAGGGAGTCTATGGCTACACCTTC. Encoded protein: CASGSTQGVYGYTF.

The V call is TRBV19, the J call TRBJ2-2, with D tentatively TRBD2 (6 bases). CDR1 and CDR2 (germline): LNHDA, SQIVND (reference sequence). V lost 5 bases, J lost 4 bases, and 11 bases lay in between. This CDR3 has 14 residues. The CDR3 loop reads CASSVRDFTGELFF. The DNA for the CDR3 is TGTGCCAGTAGTGTACGGGACTTCACCGGGGAGCTGTTTTTT.

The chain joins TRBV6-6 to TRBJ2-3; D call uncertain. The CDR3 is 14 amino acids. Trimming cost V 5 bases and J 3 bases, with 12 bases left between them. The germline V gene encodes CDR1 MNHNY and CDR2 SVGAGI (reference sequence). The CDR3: CASSNLARTDTQYF. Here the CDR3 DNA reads TGTGCCAGCAGTAACTTGGCTAGAACAGATACGCAGTATTTT.

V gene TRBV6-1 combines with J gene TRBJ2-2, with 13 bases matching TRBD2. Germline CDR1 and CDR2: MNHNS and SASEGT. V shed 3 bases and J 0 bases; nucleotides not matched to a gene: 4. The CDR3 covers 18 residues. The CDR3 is CASSEALAGGANTGELFF. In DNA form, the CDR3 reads TGTGCCAGCAGTGAGGCACTAGCGGGGGGGGCGAACACCGGGGAGCTGTTTTTT.

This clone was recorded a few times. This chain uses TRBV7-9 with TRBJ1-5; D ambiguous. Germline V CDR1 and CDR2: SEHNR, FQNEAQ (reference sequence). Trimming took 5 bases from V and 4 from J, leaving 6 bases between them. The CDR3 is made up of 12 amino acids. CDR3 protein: CASSPSNQPQHF. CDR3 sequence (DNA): TGTGCCAGCAGCCCTAGTAATCAGCCCCAGCATTTT.

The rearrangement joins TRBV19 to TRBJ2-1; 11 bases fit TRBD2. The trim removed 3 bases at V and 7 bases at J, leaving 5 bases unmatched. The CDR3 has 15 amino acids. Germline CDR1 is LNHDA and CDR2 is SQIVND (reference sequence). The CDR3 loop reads CASSMASGGRNEQFF. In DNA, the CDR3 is TGTGCCAGTAGTATGGCTAGCGGGGGGAGGAATGAGCAGTTCTTC.

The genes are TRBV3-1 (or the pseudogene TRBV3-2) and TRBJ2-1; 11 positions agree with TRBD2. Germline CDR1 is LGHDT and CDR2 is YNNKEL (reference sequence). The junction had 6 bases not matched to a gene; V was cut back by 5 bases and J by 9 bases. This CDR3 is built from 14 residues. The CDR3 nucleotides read TGTGCCAGCAGCATACTAGCGGGGGAGAGTGAGCAGTTCTTC. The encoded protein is CASSILAGESEQFF.